These 30 T cell receptor beta chains were sequenced from one sample in a study. TCRdb analysed the RT-PCR reads with MiXCR anew, one entry per CDR3 protein. The table shows around 700,000 distinct CDR3 sequences, with 12% to 15% occurring only once. The sequencing input was memory CD4+ T cells from blood. These receptors were collected from a female donor in good health, serving as a healthy control.

This clonotype was counted at least ten times. The rearrangement links TRBV27 to TRBJ1-3; 8 bases fit TRBD1. The germline V gene has CDR1 MNHEY and CDR2 SMNVEV (reference sequence). With 6 bases clipped from V and 0 bases from J, the junction kept 7 bases outside the gene matches. This CDR3 has 16 amino acids. The CDR3 is CASRMTGVSSGNTIYF. CDR3 coding DNA: TGTGCCAGCAGGATGACAGGGGTTAGCTCTGGAAACACCATATATTTT.

This clonotype turned up a few times. The genes are TRBV6-2 or TRBV6-3 and TRBJ1-5, with TRBD1 as a possible D gene (5 bases). V lost 2 bases to trimming and J lost 5 bases, with 10 bases between them. The CDR3 totals 14 residues. CDR1 and CDR2 (germline): MNHEY, SVGEGT. The CDR3 region has the DNA TGTGCCAGCAGTTACAAAGGGGATTATCAGCCCCAGCATTTT. It specifies CASSYKGDYQPQHF.

This sequence joins TRBV3-1 and TRBJ1-2, with 12 bases identical to TRBD1. The CDR3 has 16 amino acids. Germline values: CDR1 LGHDT, CDR2 YNNKEL (reference sequence). The V gene end was trimmed by 3 bases and the J gene end by 7 bases; junction bases not matched to a gene: 9. The CDR3, as DNA: TGTGCCAGCAGCCACACTCCGGGACAGGGGGCACGTGGCTACACCTTC. The encoded protein is CASSHTPGQGARGYTF. The full variable domain, completed using reference TRBV3-1 and TRBJ1-2, is DTAVSQTPKYLVTQMGNDKSIKCEQNLGHDTMYWYKQDSKKFLKIMFSYNNKELIINETVPNRFSPKSPDKAHLNLHINSLELGDSAVYFCASSHTPGQGARGYTFGSGTRLTVV.

This clonotype showed up just a few times. The chain links TRBV20-1 to TRBJ2-1; 13 bases line up with TRBD2. The CDR3 has 17 residues. Germline V gives CDR1 DFQATT, CDR2 SNEGSKA (reference sequence). V was clipped by 6 bases and J by 0 bases; unmatched bases: 8. The CDR3 bases are TGCAGTGCAAGAACTAGCGGGGGGGCGAGCTCCTACAATGAGCAGTTCTTC. This sequence encodes CSARTSGGASSYNEQFF.

This chain joins TRBV7-8 and TRBJ1-5; D unclear. The germline gives CDR1 SGHVS, CDR2 FQNEAQ. This CDR3 contains 13 residues. The germline V and J ends were trimmed by 6 bases and 2 bases, with 8 bases remaining between them. CDR3 residues: CASRESRNQPQHF. CDR3 sequence (DNA): TGTGCCAGCAGAGAGAGCCGCAATCAGCCCCAGCATTTT.

In its sample, this clonotype was seen many times. The chain is built from TRBV6-5 and TRBJ1-2; 11 nucleotides agree with TRBD1. The CDR3 consists of 15 residues. Germline V gives CDR1 MNHEY, CDR2 SVGAGI. The V segment lost 5 bases and the J segment 7 bases; nucleotides outside the gene matches: 9. The CDR3 protein is CASSLGQGALRGYTF. In DNA, the CDR3 is TGTGCCAGCAGTCTAGGACAGGGGGCGCTTCGTGGCTACACCTTC.

There are a few counts of this clonotype. The chain is built from TRBV5-1 and TRBJ1-2, with 7 bases that match TRBD1. V was pared by 2 bases and J by 4 bases, with 5 bases of the junction left unmatched. The CDR3 length is 14 residues. CDR1 and CDR2 from the germline V gene are SGHRS and YFSETQ. The CDR3 here is CASSFETGPYGYTF. CDR3 sequence (DNA): TGCGCCAGCAGCTTCGAGACAGGGCCCTATGGCTACACCTTC.

This clonotype has just a few counts. The chain joins TRBV4-1 to TRBJ1-5; no clear D. V was cut by 2 bases and J by 1 base, with 12 bases left in between. This CDR3 contains 16 residues. CDR1 is MGHRA, CDR2 YSYEKL, per germline. The CDR3 DNA sequence: TGCGCCAGCAGCCAACCATTAGGGTACAGCAATCAGCCCCAGCATTTT. Translation gives CASSQPLGYSNQPQHF.

The chain carries TRBV6-5 and TRBJ1-5; no definite D call. Germline CDR1 and CDR2: MNHEY and SVGAGI. CDR3 length: 13 residues. V lost 7 bases and J 5 bases, leaving 12 bases between the germline ends. The CDR3 DNA follows: TGTGCCAGCAACGCAGAGGTAGATCAGCCCCAGCATTTT. Its translation is CASNAEVDQPQHF.

This clonotype turned up a few times. V and J are TRBV29-1 and TRBJ2-7; 8 bases line up with TRBD1. V dropped 6 bases and J dropped 6; count of bases not matched to a gene: 7. The length of the CDR3 is 12 residues. Germline-derived CDR1 and CDR2 are SQVTM and ANQGSEA. The CDR3 is CSVGQGSLEQYF. CDR3 nucleotides: TGCAGCGTAGGACAGGGCTCGCTCGAGCAGTACTTC.

The chain joins TRBV6-2 or TRBV6-3 to TRBJ2-2; 8 bases fit TRBD1. V trimming: 5 bases; J trimming: 4 bases; junction bases outside the gene matches: 6. CDR1 is MNHEY, CDR2 SVGEGT, per germline. The CDR3 spans 15 residues. CDR3 sequence: CASSLQGALTGELFF. The CDR3 DNA follows: TGTGCCAGCAGTCTCCAGGGGGCCCTCACCGGGGAGCTGTTTTTT.

This clonotype was observed a handful of times. The chain links TRBV5-1 to TRBJ2-3; the match to TRBD2 covers 9 bases. The CDR3 consists of 15 residues. From germline, CDR1 is SGHRS and CDR2 YFSETQ. V was clipped by 3 bases and J by 2 bases; unmatched bases: 4. In DNA form, the CDR3 reads TGCGCCAGCAGCTCCGGGACTAGCCTCACAGATACGCAGTATTTT. The encoded protein is CASSSGTSLTDTQYF.

This clonotype was detected many times. The rearrangement joins TRBV4-3 to TRBJ2-4; no definite D call. This CDR3 has 15 amino acids. V lost 4 bases and J 7 bases, leaving 17 bases between the germline ends. The germline V gene has CDR1 LGHNA and CDR2 YSLEER. The CDR3 region is CASSRDPKIENIQYF. The CDR3 DNA follows: TGCGCCAGCAGCCGAGACCCTAAGATAGAGAACATTCAGTACTTC.

The table lists this clonotype with many counts. This sequence joins TRBV12-3 or TRBV12-4 and TRBJ1-5, with D unresolved. Trimming left V 2 bases short and J 0 bases short, with 5 bases between. The CDR3 covers 14 residues. CDR3 sequence: CASSLTSSNQPQHF. DNA for the CDR3: TGTGCCAGCAGTTTAACCAGTAGCAATCAGCCCCAGCATTTT.

V gene TRBV6-1 combines with J gene TRBJ1-4; D not resolved. The germline V gene has CDR1 MNHNS and CDR2 SASEGT. CDR3 length: 15 amino acids. V was clipped by 0 bases and J by 4 bases, with 9 bases between them. The DNA for the CDR3 is TGTGCCAGCAGTGAAGCAAGCAGACATAATGAAAAACTGTTTTTT. This gives the protein CASSEASRHNEKLFF.

The chain combines TRBV28 with TRBJ2-3; TRBD2 aligns across 8 bases. Germline V lookup: CDR1 MDHEN, CDR2 SYDVKM. CDR3 size: 15 residues. V was clipped by 2 bases and J by 5 bases; unmatched bases: 6. Here the CDR3 DNA reads TGTGCCAGCAGTTTAAGGCTAGCGGGCGGAGATACGCAGTATTTT. As protein: CASSLRLAGGDTQYF.

This clonotype was found a few times. The chain carries TRBV7-2 and TRBJ1-2; D unresolved. Germline V gene lookup returns CDR1 SGHTA and CDR2 FQGNSA. V lost 5 bases, J lost 4 bases, and 17 bases lay in between. The CDR3 extends over 15 amino acids. The CDR3 spells CASSINKETLYGYTF. CDR3 sequence (DNA): TGTGCCAGCAGCATTAATAAAGAGACTCTCTATGGCTACACCTTC.

This clonotype was detected only a few times. The chain employs TRBV6-2 or TRBV6-3 and TRBJ1-5; D is unresolved. Trimming left V 0 bases short and J 3 bases short, with 6 bases between. Per the germline V gene, CDR1 is MNHEY and CDR2 is SVGEGT. This CDR3 contains 14 residues. For the CDR3, the DNA is TGTGCCAGCAGTTACTCCCAATTCAATCAGCCCCAGCATTTT. It specifies CASSYSQFNQPQHF.

The chain combines TRBV20-1 with TRBJ2-1; 10 bases line up with TRBD1. Germline CDR1 and CDR2: DFQATT and SNEGSKA (reference sequence). This CDR3 region has 12 residues. Germline trimming cut 3 bases from V and 10 bases from J; bases unmatched to any gene: 3. In nucleotides, the CDR3 is TGCAGTGCTAGTTGGACAGGGGGAGAGCAGTTCTTC. Protein sequence: CSASWTGGEQFF.

In this sample, this clonotype turned up many times. The CDR3 DNA sequence: TGTGCCAGCAGCTTCATGTGGGATCCGATACAAGAGACCCAGTACTTC. As protein: CASSFMWDPIQETQYF. This chain uses TRBV5-6 with TRBJ2-5; D gene ambiguous. The germline V and J ends were trimmed by 2 bases and 2 bases, with 16 bases remaining between them. CDR1 is SGHDT, CDR2 YYEEEE, per germline. This CDR3 is built from 16 residues.

This clonotype was seen many times. This chain connects TRBV29-1 to TRBJ1-5; D unclear. Per the germline V gene, CDR1 is SQVTM and CDR2 is ANQGSEA. Trimming removed 5 bases at V and 3 bases at J, with 14 bases between. The CDR3 has 14 amino acids. The CDR3 loop reads CSVRQTDPNQPQHF. The DNA of the CDR3 is TGCAGCGTTCGCCAAACGGACCCCAATCAGCCCCAGCATTTT.

The chain has TRBV20-1 and TRBJ2-2, with 7 bases aligning to TRBD1. V shed 3 bases, J shed 4 bases, and the junction held 14 bases outside the gene matches. The CDR3 runs to 17 residues. Germline V gene sequence: CDR1 DFQATT, CDR2 SNEGSKA (reference sequence). The CDR3 loop is CSASTPFSTGTTGELFF. CDR3 sequence (DNA): TGCAGTGCTAGCACCCCCTTCTCGACAGGGACCACCGGGGAGCTGTTTTTT.

This clonotype was seen ten or more times. The chain carries TRBV5-1 and TRBJ2-1; D ambiguous. CDR1 is SGHRS, CDR2 YFSETQ, per germline. Trimming took 0 bases from V and 3 from J, leaving 13 bases between them. This CDR3 contains 16 residues. The CDR3 coding sequence is TGCGCCAGCAGCTTGGAGGGTGGAGCTAACTACAATGAGCAGTTCTTC. It is translated as CASSLEGGANYNEQFF.

This chain uses TRBV12-3 or TRBV12-4 with TRBJ1-5, with 8 bases matching TRBD1. This CDR3 is built from 14 residues. The V segment lost 5 bases and the J segment 7 bases; nucleotides outside the gene matches: 7. The CDR3 sequence: CASSGQGMIQPQHF. The CDR3 bases are TGTGCCAGCAGTGGACAGGGAATGATCCAGCCCCAGCATTTT.

The CDR3 reads CSASGQAASGANVLTF. DNA of the CDR3: TGCAGTGCTAGTGGACAGGCGGCGTCTGGGGCCAACGTCCTGACTTTC. The chain uses TRBV20-1 and TRBJ2-6; TRBD1 matches at 7 bases. CDR3 length: 16 residues. The trim removed 3 bases at V and 1 base at J, leaving 6 bases unmatched. The germline V gene encodes CDR1 DFQATT and CDR2 SNEGSKA (reference sequence).

This clonotype was detected a few times. The chain links TRBV6-5 to TRBJ2-2; 9 bases are shared with TRBD1. Germline CDR1 MNHEY, CDR2 SVGAGI. With V trimmed by 6 bases and J by 1 base, 3 bases remained unmatched. CDR3 length equals 15 residues. CDR3 region: CASRQGAVNTGELFF. Here the CDR3 DNA reads TGTGCCAGCAGACAGGGGGCAGTGAACACCGGGGAGCTGTTTTTT.

This clonotype was seen ten or more times. The chain recombines TRBV7-9 with TRBJ2-4, with 9 nucleotides matching TRBD1. The CDR3 loop spans 14 amino acids. V dropped 1 base and J dropped 8; count of bases not matched to a gene: 3. The germline CDR1 and CDR2 sequences are SEHNR and FQNEAQ (reference sequence). CDR3 protein: CASSLDRGQDIQYF. The CDR3, as DNA: TGTGCCAGCAGCTTAGACAGGGGGCAGGACATTCAGTACTTC.

The chain is built from TRBV6-1 and TRBJ1-4; TRBD1 might be the D (5 bases). This CDR3 is built from 13 residues. Trimming stripped 10 bases from V and 3 bases from J, with 12 bases between. CDR1 is MNHNS and CDR2 is SASEGT in the germline V gene. The CDR3 sequence is CATRVRPNEKLFF. CDR3 coding DNA: TGTGCCACCAGGGTGAGGCCTAATGAAAAACTGTTTTTT.

This clonotype has just one count. The chain recombines TRBV28 with TRBJ1-1, with D unclear. This CDR3 comprises 15 residues. The V gene lost 6 bases and the J gene lost 1 base, with 15 bases spanning the gap. CDR1 and CDR2 from the germline V gene are MDHEN and SYDVKM. The CDR3 DNA reads as TGTGCCAGCAGCCATCCGGCCAGCGGGAACACTGAAGCTTTCTTT. Amino acids: CASSHPASGNTEAFF.

This clonotype was observed a handful of times. Here the CDR3 reads CATKQGSYNEQFF. The CDR3 DNA sequence: TGTGCCACCAAGCAGGGCTCCTACAATGAGCAGTTCTTC. The chain combines TRBV24-1 with TRBJ2-1; D is possibly TRBD1 (5 bases). Trimming pared 8 bases from V and 0 bases from J, leaving 7 bases between. Germline V gene data show CDR1 as KGHDR and CDR2 as SFDVKD. CDR3 length equals 13 residues.